The present T cell receptor (beta chain) was sequenced within a study of identical twins. This clonotype was seen ten or more times. CDR3 size: 15 residues. V shed 5 bases, J shed 3 bases, and the junction held 6 bases outside the gene matches. TCRdb independently ran MiXCR on the 5' RACE reads; one entry per CDR3 protein. The sample lists some 660,000 distinct CDR3 sequences, over 8.5% seen once, with approximately 0.89% in the top ten. These data are also associated with another study on yellow fever vaccine responses in identical twins.

The chain links TRBV12-3 or TRBV12-4 to TRBJ2-7; 11 bases are shared with TRBD2. Sequencing was performed on PBMCs. The clonotype originates from a woman between 18 and 29 years old in good health. CDR3 loop: CASSISGGGYYEQYF. The CDR3 DNA is TGTGCCAGCAGTATTAGCGGGGGGGGCTACTACGAGCAGTACTTC.